A single sample gave rise to the 13 T cell receptor beta chains below, sequenced in a study of T cell clonality in common variable immunodeficiency. Method: immunoSEQ multiplex PCR; TCRdb's copy keeps in-frame clones and lacks some. Recorded here are 50,000 to 60,000 clones, none singletons. The sequenced material came from peripheral blood mononuclear cells. The receptors were gathered from a person aged 18 to 75 in good health.

At least ten counts were recorded for this clone. The sequence runs out 3 residues before the end of the CDR3; the remainder is reconstructed from the germline J gene. This sequence joins TRBV18 and TRBJ1-1; 9 bases line up with TRBD1. Germline V gene data show CDR1 as KGHSH and CDR2 as LQKENI. CDR3 length equals 15 residues. Unmatched junction bases numbered 5, after V lost 4 bases and J lost 2 bases. CDR3 DNA, as far as it was read: TGTGCCAGCTCACTCAGACAGGGGGATAACACTGAA. It specifies CASSLRQGDNTE. The complete CDR3 protein is CASSLRQGDNTEAFF.

This clone came up many times. Read sequence stops 3 residues before the CDR3 end, and the germline J gene provides the missing end. The chain employs TRBV18 and TRBJ2-7, with D maybe TRBD2 (6 bases). The CDR3 is 15 amino acids. The ends were cut back, 0 bases at V and 6 bases at J, with 15 bases in the middle. CDR1 and CDR2 (germline): KGHSH, LQKENI. The covered CDR3 bases are TGTGCCAGCTCACCACCGTTAGGAGGGGCGGTCGAG. This encodes CASSPPLGGAVE. The CDR3, in full, reads CASSPPLGGAVEQYF.

This clone was recorded at least ten times. The CDR3 extends 3 residues past the end of the read, so its final part is completed from the germline J gene. This chain uses TRBV19 with TRBJ2-1; 8 nucleotides line up with TRBD2. Germline trimming cut 6 bases from V and 2 bases from J; bases unmatched to any gene: 12. CDR3 length: 17 residues. The germline V gene encodes CDR1 LNHDA and CDR2 SQIVND (reference sequence). The covered CDR3 bases are TGTGCCAGTAGCCCGGGACTAGGCACAACCCCCTACAATGAG. It encodes CASSPGLGTTPYNE. The CDR3 in its entirety is CASSPGLGTTPYNEQFF.

This clone was picked up many times. The read falls 3 residues short of the CDR3 end, and the missing part is taken from the germline J gene. The rearrangement uses TRBV27 and TRBJ2-1; 7 bases align to TRBD1. This CDR3 region has 16 residues. Germline lookup yields CDR1 MNHEY and CDR2 SMNVEV (reference sequence). V trimming: 4 bases; J trimming: 7 bases; junction bases outside the gene matches: 13. Partial CDR3 DNA: TGTGCCAGCAGTTGGTCCCCGACAGGGTTGGGTAATGAG. Protein: CASSWSPTGLGNE. The full CDR3 reads CASSWSPTGLGNEQFF.

This clone appeared many times. The CDR3 end lies 3 residues beyond the end of the read and is filled in from the germline J gene. The chain links TRBV10-3 to TRBJ2-2; no clear D. In germline, CDR1 is ENHRY, CDR2 SYGVKD. The CDR3 spans 13 residues. The ends were cut back, 10 bases at V and 10 bases at J, with 19 bases in the middle. CDR3 DNA, as far as it was read: TGTGCCACCCTTGGGCGTCCTTTAGAGGAG. This codes for CATLGRPLEE. The whole CDR3 region reads CATLGRPLEELFF.

This clone was seen repeatedly, ten times or more. The CDR3 end is not reached by the read, which stops 3 residues before it; the germline J gene fills it in. The chain combines TRBV5-5 with TRBJ1-3; possible D gene TRBD1, 6 bases. The germline gives CDR1 SGHKS, CDR2 YYEKEE (reference sequence). This CDR3 is 14 amino acids long. Trimming stripped 4 bases from V and 5 bases from J, with 13 bases between. CDR3 sequence: CASSSTGLRNTIYF. The DNA read from the CDR3 is TGTGCCAGCAGCAGTACAGGGCTAAGAAACACC.

At least ten counts were recorded for this clone. Read data end 3 residues before the CDR3 end; the end is taken from the germline J gene. The rearrangement joins TRBV20-1 to TRBJ2-3; D possibly corresponds to TRBD2 (5 bases). Trimming removed 2 bases from V and 3 bases from J, with 18 bases in between. The CDR3 has 16 amino acids. CDR1 DFQATT and CDR2 SNEGSKA come from the germline V gene (reference sequence). The CDR3 bases that were read are TGCAGTGCTAGAAGGTTCGGGGAGTCGGGGACAGATACG. Encoded protein: CSARRFGESGTDT. The complete CDR3 reads CSARRFGESGTDTQYF.

At least ten counts were recorded for this clone. The covered CDR3 bases are TGCAGCGTTTTTTCGCCAGGGGCGGGCGAAAAA. Amino acid sequence: CSVFSPGAGEK. The entire CDR3 reads CSVFSPGAGEKLFF. J is TRBJ1-4 and V is TRBV29-1; TRBD1 is a possible D gene (6 bases). Read data end 3 residues before the CDR3 end; the end is taken from the germline J gene. V lost 5 bases and J lost 8, with 18 bases in between. This CDR3 spans 14 amino acids. Germline loops: CDR1 SQVTM, CDR2 ANQGSEA.

This clone was counted at least ten times. The CDR3 end lies 3 residues beyond the end of the read and is filled in from the germline J gene. The chain is built from TRBV4-2 and TRBJ2-5, with 8 bases lining up with TRBD1. The CDR3 runs 17 residues. The trim removed 4 bases at V and 4 bases at J, leaving 14 bases unmatched. Germline V lookup: CDR1 LGHNA, CDR2 YNFKEQ. The sequenced CDR3 bases are TGTGCCAGCAGCCGGAGATCCATGACAGGGGCGGGAGAGACC. As protein: CASSRRSMTGAGET. The whole CDR3 sequence reads CASSRRSMTGAGETQYF.

In this sample, this clone turned up many times. Read coverage stops 3 residues before the CDR3 terminus; the germline J gene supplies the remainder. The rearrangement joins TRBV19 to TRBJ2-7; 8 bases map to TRBD1. Germline V gene lookup returns CDR1 LNHDA and CDR2 SQIVND (reference sequence). The junction had 4 bases not matched to a gene; V was cut back by 10 bases and J by 2 bases. The CDR3 runs to 12 residues. CDR3 loop: CATSGGPYEQYF. The sequenced part of the CDR3 DNA is TGTGCCACCTCAGGGGGCCCCTACGAG.

This clone showed up many times. The missing CDR3 end, 3 residues past where the read stops, is filled in from the germline J gene. The rearrangement uses TRBV20-1 and TRBJ1-5; possibly TRBD1 for D (5 bases). Germline CDR1 and CDR2: DFQATT and SNEGSKA (reference sequence). V dropped 2 bases and J dropped 3 bases, with 8 bases sitting between them. CDR3 length: 13 amino acids. The covered CDR3 bases are TGCAGTGCTAGAACAGGCTACAATCAGCCC. The encoded protein is CSARTGYNQP. The entire CDR3 is CSARTGYNQPQHF.

On this clone: The CDR3 goes on 3 residues after the read ends, and that part is filled in from the germline J gene. The chain is built from TRBV7-9 and TRBJ1-3, with D tentatively TRBD1 (5 bases). This CDR3 region has 14 residues. V lost 5 bases to trimming and J lost 8 bases, with 16 bases between them. The germline V gene has CDR1 SEHNR and CDR2 FQNEAQ (reference sequence). CDR3 DNA, as far as it was read: TGTGCCAGCAGCGTAATCAGGGAGAGGGACACC. This codes for CASSVIRERDT. The CDR3 as a whole reads CASSVIRERDTIYF.

There are many counts of this clone. The DNA ends 3 residues before the CDR3 does, and the rest of the CDR3 is filled in from the germline J gene. V gene TRBV2 combines with J gene TRBJ2-5; D uncertain. With 7 bases removed from V and 1 base from J, the gap between germline ends came to 10 bases. The CDR3 is 13 amino acids. Germline V gene sequence: CDR1 SNHLY, CDR2 FYNNEI. The CDR3 loop reads CASILTGQETQYF. The covered CDR3 bases are TGTGCCAGCATCCTGACTGGCCAAGAGACC.